This entry lists 10 T cell receptor beta chains sequenced from one sample in a study of blood T cell repertoires in COVID-19. The method was immunoSEQ multiplex PCR; TCRdb's version includes in-frame clones alone and lacks a portion of them. This table has approximately 360,000 clones, approximately 87% appearing once. The sequenced material came from PBMCs or T cells enriched from blood (not recorded which). All receptors come from a woman in her 30s with acute COVID-19.

The rearrangement joins TRBV5-1 to TRBJ2-6; weak D call: TRBD1 (5 bases). V was shortened by 2 bases and J by 0 bases, with 6 bases between the two germline ends. The length of the CDR3 is 15 residues. CDR1 is SGHRS and CDR2 is YFSETQ in the germline V gene. The CDR3 loop is CASSFQGSGANVLTF. CDR3 nucleotides: TGCGCCAGCAGCTTCCAGGGCTCTGGGGCCAACGTCCTGACTTTC.

V is TRBV29-1 and J is TRBJ1-1, with 8 bases fitting TRBD1. V lost 4 bases, J lost 4 bases, and 11 bases stayed unmatched. This CDR3 contains 15 residues. Looked up from germline, CDR1 is SQVTM and CDR2 is ANQGSEA. For the CDR3, the DNA is TGCAGCGTTGTTGGAGGGGTCAGGGGGCTCACTGAAGCTTTCTTT. Its protein product is CSVVGGVRGLTEAFF.

This sequence joins TRBV3-1 (or the pseudogene TRBV3-2) and TRBJ1-5; D is unresolved. Germline V gives CDR1 LGHDT, CDR2 YNNKEL (reference sequence). Trimming shortened V by 3 bases and J by 0 bases, and 6 bases separated the two germline ends. CDR3 size: 14 residues. The CDR3 DNA reads TGTGCCAGCAGCCATTACGGTAGCAATCAGCCCCAGCATTTT. It specifies CASSHYGSNQPQHF.

The chain uses TRBV10-3 and TRBJ2-3; D is uncertain. The CDR3 has 14 amino acids. The germline V gene has CDR1 ENHRY and CDR2 SYGVKD. Trimming shortened V by 6 bases and J by 0 bases, and 10 bases separated the two germline ends. The chain's CDR3 is CAISAFYSTDTQYF. In DNA form, the CDR3 reads TGTGCCATCAGCGCATTCTATAGCACAGATACGCAGTATTTT.

V gene TRBV4-1 combines with J gene TRBJ2-2; TRBD1 matches 10 bases. The CDR3 has 15 amino acids. Germline assignment: CDR1 MGHRA and CDR2 YSYEKL. The V and J ends lost 1 base and 6 bases, in that order; junction bases with no gene match: 2. The CDR3 bases are TGCGCCAGCAGCCAAGGGACAGGGGGTTCCGGGGAGCTGTTTTTT. This gives the protein CASSQGTGGSGELFF.

The chain joins TRBV7-2 to TRBJ1-2; TRBD1 agrees at 8 bases. This CDR3 has 16 residues. With V trimmed by 0 bases and J by 10 bases, 13 bases remained unmatched. CDR1 is SGHTA and CDR2 is FQGNSA in the germline V gene. CDR3 residues: CASSLAGTGYVGYYTF. CDR3 DNA: TGTGCCAGCAGCTTAGCGGGGACAGGTTACGTGGGTTACTACACCTTC.

The V gene is TRBV19, the J gene TRBJ2-5; 8 nucleotides agree with TRBD2. CDR1 and CDR2 from the germline V gene are LNHDA and SQIVND (reference sequence). The length of the CDR3 is 13 residues. Germline trimming cut 5 bases from V and 6 bases from J; bases unmatched to any gene: 5. The CDR3 DNA sequence: TGTGCCAGTAGTGGGGGACTAGGGAAGACCCAGTACTTC. As protein: CASSGGLGKTQYF.

V gene TRBV24-1 combines with J gene TRBJ1-5; 8 bases map to TRBD1. Germline values: CDR1 KGHDR, CDR2 SFDVKD. The CDR3 loop spans 15 amino acids. J gave up 7 bases and V 4 bases, and 8 bases lay outside the gene matches. This CDR3 reads CATSDTTTGVQPQHF. CDR3 coding DNA: TGTGCCACCAGTGACACTACGACAGGGGTACAGCCCCAGCATTTT.

J is TRBJ2-1 and V is TRBV7-2, with 10 bases fitting TRBD2. V shed 1 base, J shed 6 bases, and the junction held 6 bases outside the gene matches. In germline, CDR1 is SGHTA, CDR2 FQGNSA. This CDR3 contains 16 residues. The CDR3 loop is CASSLVGTSATNEQFF. The CDR3 bases are TGTGCCAGCAGCTTAGTCGGGACTAGCGCCACCAATGAGCAGTTCTTC.

The V call is TRBV9, the J call TRBJ2-1; 14 bases are shared with TRBD2. With V trimmed by 4 bases and J by 8 bases, 11 bases remained unmatched. The CDR3 covers 17 residues. Germline assignment: CDR1 SGDLS and CDR2 YYNGEE. This CDR3 is CASSPRTSGGPLDEQFF. The CDR3 DNA sequence: TGTGCCAGCAGCCCCCGGACTAGCGGGGGGCCCCTGGATGAGCAGTTCTTC.